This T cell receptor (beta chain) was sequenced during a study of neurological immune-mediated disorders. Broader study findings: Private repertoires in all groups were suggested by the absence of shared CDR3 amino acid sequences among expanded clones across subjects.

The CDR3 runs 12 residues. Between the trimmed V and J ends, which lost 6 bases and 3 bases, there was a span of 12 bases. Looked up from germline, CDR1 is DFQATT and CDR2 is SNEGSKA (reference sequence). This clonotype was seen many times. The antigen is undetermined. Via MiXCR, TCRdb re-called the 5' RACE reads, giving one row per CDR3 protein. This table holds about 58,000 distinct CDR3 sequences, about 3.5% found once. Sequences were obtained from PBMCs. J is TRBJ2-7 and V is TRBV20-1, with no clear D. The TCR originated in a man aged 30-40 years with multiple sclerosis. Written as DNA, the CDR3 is TGCAGTGCCGGTAGAGAGGTCTACGAGCAGTACTTC. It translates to CSAGREVYEQYF.